The clone carrying this T cell receptor beta chain has only one observation. The antigen remains undetermined. Researchers ran the PCR with 60 Vbeta and 13 Jbeta primers. Measured with immunoSEQ multiplex PCR; TCRdb has only the in-frame clones, and not every one. Of roughly 140,000 clones listed, almost 80% are singletons. This specimen comes from a study of cytomegalovirus exposure and HLA in healthy donors. Study-level findings and limits: In a later analysis, TCR beta V- and J-gene trimming was associated with a missense DCLRE1C variant.

Germline lookup yields CDR1 SNHLY and CDR2 FYNNEI. This CDR3 contains 15 residues. With 1 base removed from V and 4 bases from J, the gap between germline ends came to 10 bases. The chain combines TRBV2 with TRBJ2-2; D uncertain. Sequencing used PBMCs. The receptor was isolated from a male donor in good health and CMV-seronegative. The CDR3 sequence is CASSEGPTGTGELFF. The DNA for the CDR3 is TGTGCCAGCAGTGAAGGTCCCACCGGCACCGGGGAGCTGTTTTTT. The whole variable domain, filled in from reference TRBV2 and TRBJ2-2, reads EPEVTQTPSHQVTQMGQEVILRCVPISNHLYFYWYRQILGQKVEFLVSFYNNEISEKSEIFDDQFSVERPDGSNFTLKIRSTKLEDSAMYFCASSEGPTGTGELFFGEGSRLTVL.